One sample yielded the 18 T cell receptor beta chains listed below, sequenced in a study of blood T cell repertoires in COVID-19. Only in-frame clones appear in the TCRdb table, and some are missing; sequencing was by immunoSEQ multiplex PCR. This sample has 200,000 to 250,000 clones, with roughly 81% found just once. Sequencing used peripheral blood. Every receptor here comes from a woman between 50 and 59 years old with active or convalescent COVID-19.

Many counts were recorded for this clone. This sequence joins TRBV2 and TRBJ1-2, with 7 positions matching TRBD1. The V segment lost 3 bases and the J segment 4 bases; nucleotides outside the gene matches: 5. The CDR3 runs to 14 residues. Per germline, CDR1 SNHLY and CDR2 FYNNEI. This CDR3 is CASSEEQGSYGYTF. The CDR3 coding sequence is TGTGCCAGCAGTGAGGAACAGGGGTCCTATGGCTACACCTTC.

The rearrangement uses TRBV19 and TRBJ2-6, with TRBD1 as a possible D gene (6 bases). This CDR3 comprises 18 residues. Germline CDR1 is LNHDA and CDR2 is SQIVND (reference sequence). Trimming shortened V by 10 bases and J by 2 bases, and 24 bases separated the two germline ends. This CDR3 is CATTEAGRGRTGANVLTF. The DNA of the CDR3 is TGTGCCACCACAGAGGCGGGCAGGGGAAGGACTGGGGCCAACGTCCTGACTTTC. Full variable domain (missing parts from reference TRBV19 and TRBJ2-6): DGGITQSPKYLFRKEGQNVTLSCEQNLNHDAMYWYRQDPGQGLRLIYYSQIVNDFQKGDIAEGYSVSREKKESFPLTVTSAQKNPTAFYLCATTEAGRGRTGANVLTFGAGSRLTVL.

The chain joins TRBV11-2 to TRBJ2-3; possibly TRBD2 for D (5 bases). V gave up 5 bases and J gave up 0 bases, with 18 bases separating them. The CDR3 has 17 residues. Germline V lookup: CDR1 SGHAT, CDR2 FQNNGV. CDR3 residues: CASSLHPGGPSTDTQYF. DNA for the CDR3: TGTGCCAGCAGCCTCCACCCTGGCGGGCCTAGCACAGATACGCAGTATTTT.

The chain uses TRBV15 and TRBJ2-7; 7 bases align to TRBD1. There are 15 residues in the CDR3. The V gene end was trimmed by 6 bases and the J gene end by 0 bases; junction bases not matched to a gene: 8. The germline gives CDR1 LNHNV, CDR2 YYDKDF (reference sequence). This CDR3 is CATRNRAGGSYEQYF. DNA for the CDR3: TGTGCCACCAGAAATCGCGCAGGGGGCTCCTACGAGCAGTACTTC.

The chain joins TRBV28 to TRBJ2-7, with D possibly TRBD1 on 6 matching bases. This CDR3 has 16 residues. The V and J ends lost 5 bases and 2 bases respectively, with 19 bases between them. Germline loops: CDR1 MDHEN, CDR2 SYDVKM. The chain's CDR3 is CASSPPPGTPAYEQYF. CDR3 bases: TGTGCCAGCAGTCCCCCCCCCGGGACACCTGCCTACGAGCAGTACTTC.

The V gene is TRBV29-1, the J gene TRBJ2-7; 11 bases fit TRBD1. J lost 3 bases, V lost 3 bases, and 1 base had no gene match. Germline V CDR1 and CDR2: SQVTM, ANQGSEA. This CDR3 is built from 13 residues. CDR3 coding DNA: TGCAGCGTTGAGGGACAGGGGGGCTACGAGCAGTACTTC. Translated: CSVEGQGGYEQYF.

The chain recombines TRBV10-3 with TRBJ1-4; D remains ambiguous. Germline CDR1 is ENHRY and CDR2 is SYGVKD. V lost 7 bases, J lost 8 bases, and 8 bases lay in between. There are 11 residues in the CDR3. CDR3 DNA sequence: TGTGCCATCACATCCGGGGAAAAACTGTTTTTT. Its protein is CAITSGEKLFF.

The V and J genes are TRBV6-4 and TRBJ1-6; 7 bases align to TRBD1. With 0 bases clipped from V and 6 bases from J, the junction kept 2 bases outside the gene matches. CDR3 size: 15 residues. The V gene's germline CDR1 is MRHNA and CDR2 SNTAGT. DNA of the CDR3: TGTGCCAGCAGTGACTCGGGACAGCCTAATTCACCCCTCCACTTT. Translated: CASSDSGQPNSPLHF.

The rearrangement joins TRBV3-1 (or the pseudogene TRBV3-2) to TRBJ2-5; 12 nucleotides agree with TRBD2. V lost 0 bases and J lost 5; bases outside the gene matches: 7. The germline V gene encodes CDR1 LGHDT and CDR2 YNNKEL (reference sequence). The CDR3 runs to 17 residues. This CDR3 reads CASSQDLLAGGVETQYF. The CDR3 bases are TGTGCCAGCAGCCAAGATCTCCTAGCGGGGGGGGTTGAGACCCAGTACTTC.

The chain couples TRBV6-5 to TRBJ2-1, with 8 bases aligning to TRBD1. Per germline, CDR1 MNHEY and CDR2 SVGAGI. The junction had 10 bases not matched to a gene; V was cut back by 0 bases and J by 15 bases. The CDR3 loop spans 14 amino acids. The CDR3 spells CASSYSGAGGKRFF. The CDR3 nucleotides are TGTGCCAGCAGTTACTCCGGGGCAGGGGGCAAGCGGTTCTTC.

This chain links TRBV29-1 with TRBJ2-1; 7 bases are a match to TRBD2. CDR1 is SQVTM, CDR2 ANQGSEA, per germline. V shed 7 bases, J shed 4 bases, and the junction held 7 bases outside the gene matches. This CDR3 region has 13 residues. CDR3 protein: CSGEGSNYNEQFF. CDR3 bases: TGCAGCGGGGAGGGTTCGAATTACAATGAGCAGTTCTTC.

The chain uses TRBV3-1 (or the pseudogene TRBV3-2) and TRBJ1-1; D remains unclear. Germline V gene data show CDR1 as LGHDT and CDR2 as YNNKEL (reference sequence). The CDR3 has 14 residues. V was shortened by 0 bases and J by 4 bases, with 9 bases between the two germline ends. CDR3 nucleotides: TGTGCCAGCAGCCAAGAAGTCAGTTTCACTGAAGCTTTCTTT. Its protein product is CASSQEVSFTEAFF.

This rearrangement joins TRBV29-1 to TRBJ2-1, with TRBD2 as a possible D gene (6 bases). With 6 bases removed from V and 8 bases from J, the gap between germline ends came to 17 bases. The germline CDR1 and CDR2 sequences are SQVTM and ANQGSEA. This CDR3 is 13 amino acids long. The CDR3 sequence: CSVDRLVHDEQFF. In DNA form, the CDR3 reads TGCAGCGTGGACCGACTAGTCCACGATGAGCAGTTCTTC.

To note about this clone: Other nucleotide sequences from this sample produce the same CDR3. The gene calls are TRBV5-1 and TRBJ1-1, with 8 bases that match TRBD1. J lost 7 bases, V lost 4 bases, and 3 bases had no gene match. The CDR3 has 12 residues. Germline-derived CDR1 and CDR2 are SGHRS and YFSETQ. The CDR3 here is CASSLGQGEAFF. The CDR3 region has the DNA TGCGCCAGCAGCCTCGGACAGGGTGAAGCTTTCTTT. The variable domain in full, with the rest retrieved from reference TRBV5-1 and TRBJ1-1, is KAGVTQTPRYLIKTRGQQVTLSCSPISGHRSVSWYQQTPGQGLQFLFEYFSETQRNKGNFPGRFSGRQFSNSRSEMNVSTLELGDSALYLCASSLGQGEAFFGQGTRLTVV.

V usage is TRBV5-1 and J usage is TRBJ1-2; 9 bases fit TRBD1. CDR1 and CDR2 (germline): SGHRS, YFSETQ. This CDR3 has 15 amino acids. J gave up 3 bases and V 0 bases, and 3 bases lay outside the gene matches. CDR3 nucleotides: TGCGCCAGCAGCTTGGAACAGGGGGCATACTATGGCTACACCTTC. Translated, it gives CASSLEQGAYYGYTF.

This clone showed up just once. The V and J genes are TRBV7-6 and TRBJ2-1, with TRBD2 matching over 8 bases. The CDR3 is made up of 15 amino acids. CDR1 and CDR2 from the germline V gene are SGHVS and FNYEAQ. Unmatched junction bases numbered 7, after V lost 4 bases and J lost 5 bases. The CDR3 sequence is CASSYVAGGNNEQFF. The CDR3 DNA follows: TGTGCCAGCAGCTATGTCGCGGGGGGAAACAATGAGCAGTTCTTC.

This clone was seen more than once but under ten times. The chain joins TRBV7-9 to TRBJ1-4; 8 bases agree with TRBD1. Per germline, CDR1 SEHNR and CDR2 FQNEAQ (reference sequence). V was pared by 2 bases and J by 4 bases, with 0 bases of the junction left unmatched. This CDR3 region has 14 residues. CDR3 nucleotides: TGTGCCAGCAGCTTAACAGGGGGTAATGAAAAACTGTTTTTT. It codes for CASSLTGGNEKLFF. The variable domain in full, completed from reference TRBV7-9 and TRBJ1-4, reads DTGVSQNPRHKITKRGQNVTFRCDPISEHNRLYWYRQTLGQGPEFLTYFQNEAQLEKSRLLSDRFSAERPKGSFSTLEIQRTEQGDSAMYLCASSLTGGNEKLFFGSGTQLSVL.

The chain combines TRBV19 with TRBJ1-3; D possibly corresponds to TRBD1 (5 bases). With 7 bases removed from V and 0 bases from J, the gap between germline ends came to 16 bases. The CDR3 covers 16 residues. CDR1 LNHDA and CDR2 SQIVND come from the germline V gene (reference sequence). The CDR3 reads CASKTLRGSSGNTIYF. The CDR3 nucleotides are TGTGCCAGTAAGACACTACGGGGGAGCTCTGGAAACACCATATATTTT.